This T cell receptor beta chain was identified in a study of blood T cell repertoires in COVID-19. In the study overall: PBMCs, B-cell-depleted T cells, or T cells provided the cDNA or gDNA that made up the material.

The V and J ends lost 2 bases and 7 bases, in that order; junction bases with no gene match: 11. The germline CDR1 and CDR2 sequences are SGDLS and YYNGEE. The length of the CDR3 is 17 residues. Clones were read by immunoSEQ multiplex PCR, and TCRdb kept only the in-frame ones, dropping some. The data contain tens of thousands of clones, more than 65% of them singletons. V is TRBV9 and J is TRBJ2-7; TRBD2 aligns across 14 bases. This TCR was recovered from a human donor in a cohort sampled during active COVID-19. The sequenced sample was peripheral blood. CDR3 sequence (DNA): TGTGCCAGCAGCGTGGCCGTGGGACTAGCGGGAGTTATGGAGCAGTACTTC. Its protein product is CASSVAVGLAGVMEQYF.